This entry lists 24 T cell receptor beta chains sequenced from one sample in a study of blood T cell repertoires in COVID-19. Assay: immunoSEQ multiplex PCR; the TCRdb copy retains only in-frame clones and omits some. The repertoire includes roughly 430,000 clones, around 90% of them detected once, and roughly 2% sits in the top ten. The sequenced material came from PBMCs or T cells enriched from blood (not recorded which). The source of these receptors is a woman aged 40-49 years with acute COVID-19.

DNA of the CDR3: TGTGCCGTTAGAAGGACAGGCAGTACAGATACGCAGTATTTT. This gives the protein CAVRRTGSTDTQYF. The V call is TRBV7-6, the J call TRBJ2-3, with 7 bases aligning to TRBD1. V gave up 11 bases and J gave up 3 bases; unmatched junction bases: 11. The CDR3 covers 14 residues. In germline, CDR1 is SGHVS, CDR2 FNYEAQ.

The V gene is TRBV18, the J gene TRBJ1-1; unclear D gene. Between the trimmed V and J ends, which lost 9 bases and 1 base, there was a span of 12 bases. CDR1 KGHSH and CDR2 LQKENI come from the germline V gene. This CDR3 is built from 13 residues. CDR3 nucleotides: TGTGCCAGTCAGAACCTGGCGAACACTGAAGCTTTCTTT. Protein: CASQNLANTEAFF.

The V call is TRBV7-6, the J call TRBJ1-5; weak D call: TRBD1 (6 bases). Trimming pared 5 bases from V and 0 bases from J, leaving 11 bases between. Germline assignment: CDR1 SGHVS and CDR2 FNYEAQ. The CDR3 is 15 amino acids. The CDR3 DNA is TGTGCCAGCAGCGAGCGGACAGATAGCAATCAGCCCCAGCATTTT. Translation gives CASSERTDSNQPQHF.

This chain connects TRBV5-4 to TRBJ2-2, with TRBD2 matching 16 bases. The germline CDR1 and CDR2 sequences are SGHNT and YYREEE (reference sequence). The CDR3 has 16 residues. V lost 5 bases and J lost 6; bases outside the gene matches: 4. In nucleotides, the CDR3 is TGTGCCAGCAGTTCCGGGACTAGCGGGGGGGCCGGGGAGCTGTTTTTT. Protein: CASSSGTSGGAGELFF.

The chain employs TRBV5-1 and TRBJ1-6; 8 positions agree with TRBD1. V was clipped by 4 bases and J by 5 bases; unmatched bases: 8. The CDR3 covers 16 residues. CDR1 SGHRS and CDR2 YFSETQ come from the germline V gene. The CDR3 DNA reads TGCGCCAGCAGCAGGGAAACAGGGGGTAATAATTCACCCCTCCACTTT. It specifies CASSRETGGNNSPLHF.

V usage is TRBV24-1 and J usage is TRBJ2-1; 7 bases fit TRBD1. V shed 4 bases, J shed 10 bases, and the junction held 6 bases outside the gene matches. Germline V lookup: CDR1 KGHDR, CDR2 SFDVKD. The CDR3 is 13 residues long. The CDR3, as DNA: TGTGCCACCAGTGAAGCCAACAGGGGCGAGCAGTTCTTC. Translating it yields CATSEANRGEQFF.

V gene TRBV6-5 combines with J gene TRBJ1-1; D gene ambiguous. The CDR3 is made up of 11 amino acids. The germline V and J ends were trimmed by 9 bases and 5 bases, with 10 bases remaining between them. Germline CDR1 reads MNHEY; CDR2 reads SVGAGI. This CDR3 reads CASTWLTEAFF. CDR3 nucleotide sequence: TGTGCCAGTACTTGGTTAACTGAAGCTTTCTTT.

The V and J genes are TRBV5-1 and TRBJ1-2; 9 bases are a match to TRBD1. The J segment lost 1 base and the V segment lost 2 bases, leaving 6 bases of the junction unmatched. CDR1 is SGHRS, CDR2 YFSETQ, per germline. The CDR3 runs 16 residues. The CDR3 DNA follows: TGCGCCAGCAGCTTAATGCCGGGACAGGGTAACTATGGCTACACCTTC. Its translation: CASSLMPGQGNYGYTF.

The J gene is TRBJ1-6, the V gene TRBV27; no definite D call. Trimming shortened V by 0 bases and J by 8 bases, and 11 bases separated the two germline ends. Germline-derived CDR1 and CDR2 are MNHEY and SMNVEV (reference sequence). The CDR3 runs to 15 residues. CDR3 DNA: TGTGCCAGCAGTTTATCGTACCAGAACCATTCACCCCTCCACTTT. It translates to CASSLSYQNHSPLHF.

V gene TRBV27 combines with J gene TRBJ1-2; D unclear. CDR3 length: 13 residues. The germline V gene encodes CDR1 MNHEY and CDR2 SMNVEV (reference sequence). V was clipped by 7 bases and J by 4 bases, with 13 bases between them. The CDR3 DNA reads TGTGCCAGCAAAGGCGCAGGAAGCTATGGCTACACCTTC. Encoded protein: CASKGAGSYGYTF.

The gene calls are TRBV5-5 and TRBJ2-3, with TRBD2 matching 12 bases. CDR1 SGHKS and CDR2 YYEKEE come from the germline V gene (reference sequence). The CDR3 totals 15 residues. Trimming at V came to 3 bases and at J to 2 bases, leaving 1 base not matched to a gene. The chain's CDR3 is CASSSSGGVTDTQYF. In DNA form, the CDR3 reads TGTGCCAGCAGCTCTAGCGGGGGGGTCACAGATACGCAGTATTTT.

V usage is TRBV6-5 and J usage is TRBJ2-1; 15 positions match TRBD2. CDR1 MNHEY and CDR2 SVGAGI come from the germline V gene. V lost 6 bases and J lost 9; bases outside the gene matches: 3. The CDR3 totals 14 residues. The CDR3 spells CASSQGLAGGEQFF. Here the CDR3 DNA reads TGTGCCAGCAGCCAGGGACTAGCGGGGGGTGAGCAGTTCTTC.

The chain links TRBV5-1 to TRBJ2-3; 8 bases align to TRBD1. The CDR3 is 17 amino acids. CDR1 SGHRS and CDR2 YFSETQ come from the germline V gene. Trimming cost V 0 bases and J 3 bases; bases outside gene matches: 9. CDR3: CASSLASGGGPTDTQYF. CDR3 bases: TGCGCCAGCAGCTTGGCCTCAGGGGGCGGACCAACAGATACGCAGTATTTT. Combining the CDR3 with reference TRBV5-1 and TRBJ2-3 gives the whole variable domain KAGVTQTPRYLIKTRGQQVTLSCSPISGHRSVSWYQQTPGQGLQFLFEYFSETQRNKGNFPGRFSGRQFSNSRSEMNVSTLELGDSALYLCASSLASGGGPTDTQYFGPGTRLTVL.

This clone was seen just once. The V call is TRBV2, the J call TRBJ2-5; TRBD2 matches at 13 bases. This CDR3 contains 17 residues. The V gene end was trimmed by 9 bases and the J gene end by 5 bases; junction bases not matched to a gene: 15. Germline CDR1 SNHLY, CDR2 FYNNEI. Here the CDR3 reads CASQMTSGGTTPETQYF. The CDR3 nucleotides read TGTGCCAGTCAAATGACTAGCGGGGGGACCACGCCGGAGACCCAGTACTTC. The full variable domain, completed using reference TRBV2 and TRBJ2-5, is EPEVTQTPSHQVTQMGQEVILRCVPISNHLYFYWYRQILGQKVEFLVSFYNNEISEKSEIFDDQFSVERPDGSNFTLKIRSTKLEDSAMYFCASQMTSGGTTPETQYFGPGTRLLVL.

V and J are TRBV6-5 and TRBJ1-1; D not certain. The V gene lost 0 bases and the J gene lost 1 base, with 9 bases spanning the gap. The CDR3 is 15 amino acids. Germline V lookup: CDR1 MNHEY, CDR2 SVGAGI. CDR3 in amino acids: CASSYSIWANTEAFF. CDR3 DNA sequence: TGTGCCAGCAGTTACTCGATCTGGGCGAACACTGAAGCTTTCTTT.

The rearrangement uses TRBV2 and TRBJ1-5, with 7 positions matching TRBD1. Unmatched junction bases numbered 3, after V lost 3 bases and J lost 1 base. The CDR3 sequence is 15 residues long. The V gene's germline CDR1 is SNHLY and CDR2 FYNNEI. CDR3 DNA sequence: TGTGCCAGCAGTGAGACAGGGAAGAGCAATCAGCCCCAGCATTTT. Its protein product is CASSETGKSNQPQHF.

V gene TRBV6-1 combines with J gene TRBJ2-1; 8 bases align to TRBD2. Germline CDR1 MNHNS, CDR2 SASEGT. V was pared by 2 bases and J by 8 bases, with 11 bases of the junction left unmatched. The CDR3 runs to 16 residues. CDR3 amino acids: CASSEQVGLAAYEQFF. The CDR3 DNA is TGTGCCAGCAGTGAACAAGTAGGACTAGCTGCCTATGAGCAGTTCTTC.

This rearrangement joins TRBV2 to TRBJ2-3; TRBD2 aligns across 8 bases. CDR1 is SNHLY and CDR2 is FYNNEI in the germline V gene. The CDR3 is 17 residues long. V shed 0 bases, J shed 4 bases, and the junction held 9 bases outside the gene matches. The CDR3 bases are TGTGCCAGCAGTGAAGCGAGGACTAGCCCCAGCGCAGATACGCAGTATTTT. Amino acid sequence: CASSEARTSPSADTQYF.

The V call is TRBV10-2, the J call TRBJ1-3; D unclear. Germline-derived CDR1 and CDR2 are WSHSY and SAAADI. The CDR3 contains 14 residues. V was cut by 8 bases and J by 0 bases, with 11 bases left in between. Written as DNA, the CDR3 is TGCGCCAGCGGTCACAGCGGCTCTGGAAACACCATATATTTT. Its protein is CASGHSGSGNTIYF.

CDR3 protein: CASSLARRNTEAFF. DNA for the CDR3: TGTGCCAGCAGCTTAGCGCGGAGGAACACTGAAGCTTTCTTT. The J gene is TRBJ1-1, the V gene TRBV7-8; D is ambiguous. Germline-derived CDR1 and CDR2 are SGHVS and FQNEAQ. The CDR3 totals 14 residues. The V end lost 0 bases, the J end lost 1 base, and 6 bases lay between the germline ends.

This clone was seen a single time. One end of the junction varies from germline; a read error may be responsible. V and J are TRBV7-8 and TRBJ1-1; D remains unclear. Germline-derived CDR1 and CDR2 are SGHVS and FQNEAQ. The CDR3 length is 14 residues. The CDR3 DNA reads TGTGCCAGCAGCGTAGCCGGGAGGGTTTCTGAAGCTTTCTTT. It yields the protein CASSVAGRVSEAFF.

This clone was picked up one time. CDR3 loop: CASSLPSPTEAFF. The DNA of the CDR3 is TGTGCCAGCAGCTTGCCAAGCCCCACTGAAGCTTTCTTT. The rearrangement joins TRBV7-9 to TRBJ1-1; no reliable D call. Germline V gene sequence: CDR1 SEHNR, CDR2 FQNEAQ (reference sequence). The V end lost 3 bases, the J end lost 4 bases, and 9 bases lay between the germline ends. The CDR3 consists of 13 residues.

The CDR3 nucleotides read TGTGCCAGCAGAGGACAGATAAACACCATATATTTT. Translating it yields CASRGQINTIYF. The chain recombines TRBV2 with TRBJ1-3; perhaps TRBD1 as D (6 bases). Germline lookup yields CDR1 SNHLY and CDR2 FYNNEI. This CDR3 is 12 amino acids long. Trimming stripped 6 bases from V and 6 bases from J, with 9 bases between.

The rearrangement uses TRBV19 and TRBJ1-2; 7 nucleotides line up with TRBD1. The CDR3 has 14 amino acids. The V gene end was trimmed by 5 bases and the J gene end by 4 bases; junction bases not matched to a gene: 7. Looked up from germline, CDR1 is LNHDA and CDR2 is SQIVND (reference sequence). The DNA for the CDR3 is TGTGCCAGTAGTTCGCAGGGACAGCTCTATGGCTACACCTTC. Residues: CASSSQGQLYGYTF.